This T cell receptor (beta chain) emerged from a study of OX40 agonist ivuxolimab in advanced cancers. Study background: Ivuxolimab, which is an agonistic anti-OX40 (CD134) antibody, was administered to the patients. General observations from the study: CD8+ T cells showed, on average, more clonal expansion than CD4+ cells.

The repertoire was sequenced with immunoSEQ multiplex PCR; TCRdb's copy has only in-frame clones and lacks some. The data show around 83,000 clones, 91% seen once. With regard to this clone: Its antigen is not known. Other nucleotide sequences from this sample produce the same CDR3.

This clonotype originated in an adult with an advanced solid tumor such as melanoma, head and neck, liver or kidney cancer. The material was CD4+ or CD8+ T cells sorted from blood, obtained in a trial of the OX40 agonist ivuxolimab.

CDR3 DNA sequence: TGTGCCAGCAGTTTGCATAGCGGGGGAAGTGGAAACACCATATATTTT. The encoded protein is CASSLHSGGSGNTIYF. This chain links TRBV28 with TRBJ1-3, with a weak D call TRBD1 (5 bases). CDR1 MDHEN and CDR2 SYDVKM come from the germline V gene. This CDR3 has 16 amino acids. The ends were cut back, 3 bases at V and 3 bases at J, with 15 bases in the middle.